This T cell receptor (beta chain) was documented in a study of cytomegalovirus exposure and HLA in healthy donors. Study-wide findings and caveats: It was approximately 160 TCR beta chains that were listed as cytomegalovirus-associated.

About this clone: Its matching antigen is unknown.

CDR3 length equals 12 residues. With 2 bases removed from V and 12 bases from J, the gap between germline ends came to 13 bases. Germline V lookup: CDR1 SGHAT, CDR2 FQNNGV. TCRdb's copy holds only in-frame clones and misses some; the assay was immunoSEQ multiplex PCR. The sample comprises about 98,000 clones, 70% to 90% of which are singletons, and roughly 4.3% rests with the top ten. The chain combines TRBV11-2 with TRBJ1-1; TRBD1 is a possible D gene (5 bases). The sample consisted of PBMCs. This TCR came from a woman between 25 and 40 years old in good health and CMV-seronegative. For the CDR3, the DNA is TGTGCCAGCAGCTTAATCAGGGAAGATACTTTCTTT. Translation: CASSLIREDTFF.